Below are 30 T cell receptor beta chains sequenced from a single sample in a study of T-cell memory formation after mild COVID-19. TCRdb re-derived calls from the 5' RACE reads in MiXCR, one entry per CDR3 protein. This sample carries roughly 510,000 distinct CDR3 sequences, 15% to 20% of them seen once, and the ten largest clones take just over 8%. Sequenced: PBMCs or a T cell subset sorted from them (not recorded which). These receptors were obtained from an adult woman who had mild COVID-19 (a few samples of this study predate the infection). Cell type and time point are not known.

The table lists this clonotype with a few counts. J is TRBJ1-6 and V is TRBV21-1. TRBV21-1 is noted as a pseudogene. The CDR3 is 15 residues long. CDR3 bases: TGTGCCAGCAGCAAAAACTCCATGAAGGGTTCACCCCTCCACTTT. Encoded protein: CASSKNSMKGSPLHF.

This clonotype was observed a handful of times. The chain recombines TRBV13 with TRBJ1-6, with 7 bases identical to TRBD1. Germline loops: CDR1 PRHDT, CDR2 FYEKMQ (reference sequence). This CDR3 is 15 amino acids long. J lost 8 bases, V lost 3 bases, and 7 bases had no gene match. The CDR3 DNA follows: TGTGCCAGCAGCTTCGGGACAGTAAACTATTCACCCCTCCACTTT. Protein product: CASSFGTVNYSPLHF.

The table lists this clonotype with a few counts. The chain employs TRBV12-3 or TRBV12-4 and TRBJ2-7, with 7 bases that match TRBD2. The CDR3 is 15 amino acids. Germline trimming cut 5 bases from V and 0 bases from J; bases unmatched to any gene: 7. CDR3 amino acids: CASSLSGTISYEQYF. CDR3 nucleotides: TGTGCCAGCAGTCTCTCCGGGACTATCTCCTACGAGCAGTACTTC.

The CDR3 DNA reads TGTGCCAGCAGCATTGCGGGGCTACGGGCCGGGGAGCTGTTTTTT. This codes for CASSIAGLRAGELFF. V is TRBV11-2 and J is TRBJ2-2; maybe TRBD2 (6 bases). The CDR3 has 15 amino acids. Trimming took off 5 bases at V and 6 bases at J, with 16 bases between the two ends. Germline-derived CDR1 and CDR2 are SGHAT and FQNNGV.

This clonotype was recorded only once. The chain links TRBV20-1 to TRBJ2-7, with 13 positions matching TRBD2. Germline CDR1 reads DFQATT; CDR2 reads SNEGSKA (reference sequence). The CDR3 contains 14 residues. Germline trimming cut 1 base from V and 5 bases from J; bases unmatched to any gene: 2. CDR3: CSARGLAGGDEQYF. The CDR3 nucleotides are TGCAGTGCTAGAGGACTAGCGGGAGGCGACGAGCAGTACTTC.

The rearrangement joins TRBV20-1 to TRBJ2-1; the D gene could be TRBD1 or TRBD2 (5 bases each). The V end lost 3 bases, the J end lost 5 bases, and 17 bases lay between the germline ends. Germline CDR1 DFQATT, CDR2 SNEGSKA (reference sequence). There are 15 residues in the CDR3. In DNA, the CDR3 is TGCAGTGCTAGTCCCGGGACCGCCCGCAACAATGAGCAGTTCTTC. Its translation: CSASPGTARNNEQFF.

This chain links TRBV7-9 with TRBJ2-1; 16 bases line up with TRBD2. Looked up from germline, CDR1 is SEHNR and CDR2 is FQNEAQ (reference sequence). This CDR3 spans 17 amino acids. Germline trimming cut 5 bases from V and 9 bases from J; bases unmatched to any gene: 10. CDR3 region: CASSPRGTSGRASEQFF. For the CDR3, the DNA is TGTGCCAGCAGCCCGCGAGGGACTAGCGGGAGGGCGAGTGAGCAGTTCTTC.

The chain is built from TRBV12-3 or TRBV12-4 and TRBJ1-2; 7 nucleotides agree with TRBD1. The junction had 5 bases not matched to a gene; V was cut back by 5 bases and J by 5 bases. This CDR3 is 13 amino acids long. In nucleotides, the CDR3 is TGTGCCAGCAGTCATGGACAGGTGTATGGCTACACCTTC. This translates into CASSHGQVYGYTF.

This clonotype appeared a few times. The chain is built from TRBV19 and TRBJ2-1, with 9 nucleotides matching TRBD2. Germline values: CDR1 LNHDA, CDR2 SQIVND (reference sequence). The CDR3 totals 15 residues. The V segment lost 9 bases and the J segment 4 bases; nucleotides outside the gene matches: 10. The CDR3 spells CASRSAGGPYNEQFF. CDR3 in DNA: TGTGCCAGCAGGTCGGCGGGGGGGCCGTACAATGAGCAGTTCTTC.

This clonotype was detected only a few times. The CDR3 DNA sequence: TGTGCCAGCAGCCAAACCTCCGTACAGGGCACAGGGGGAGATACGCAGTATTTT. Translated, it gives CASSQTSVQGTGGDTQYF. This chain links TRBV4-2 with TRBJ2-3; TRBD1 agrees at 8 bases. Germline V gene data show CDR1 as LGHNA and CDR2 as YNFKEQ. CDR3 length equals 18 residues. The trim removed 2 bases at V and 5 bases at J, leaving 15 bases unmatched.

CDR3 in DNA: TGCAGTGCTAAGGACCTTTACGAGCAGTACTTC. This gives the protein CSAKDLYEQYF. The rearrangement uses TRBV20-1 and TRBJ2-7; no definite D call. CDR3 size: 11 residues. Trimming removed 4 bases from V and 4 bases from J, with 8 bases in between. Germline loops: CDR1 DFQATT, CDR2 SNEGSKA (reference sequence).

The J gene is TRBJ2-1, the V gene TRBV20-1, with D perhaps matching TRBD1 (6 bases). Germline V CDR1 and CDR2: DFQATT, SNEGSKA (reference sequence). The CDR3 consists of 13 residues. Between the trimmed V and J ends, which lost 3 bases and 6 bases, there was a span of 12 bases. CDR3 in DNA: TGCAGTGCTAGGTGGGGGCTTCGCAATGAGCAGTTCTTC. Protein product: CSARWGLRNEQFF.

This clonotype was counted a few times. The chain is built from TRBV12-3 or TRBV12-4 and TRBJ1-6; 9 bases fit TRBD1. V dropped 4 bases and J dropped 10; count of bases not matched to a gene: 5. The CDR3 extends over 14 amino acids. The CDR3 nucleotides are TGTGCCAGCAGTTCGGGACAGGGACTCTCACCCCTCCACTTT. Amino acid sequence: CASSSGQGLSPLHF.

The chain combines TRBV12-3 or TRBV12-4 with TRBJ2-5; 11 positions agree with TRBD2. J was trimmed by 5 bases and V by 5 bases; bases with no gene match: 10. The CDR3 is 16 amino acids. CDR3 sequence reads: CASSPRVSGGVETQYF. The CDR3 DNA reads TGTGCCAGCAGTCCCCGGGTTAGCGGGGGGGTTGAGACCCAGTACTTC.

The V gene is TRBV6-5, the J gene TRBJ2-1; D gene uncertain. CDR1 is MNHEY and CDR2 is SVGAGI in the germline V gene. The CDR3 is made up of 15 amino acids. The ends were cut back, 2 bases at V and 3 bases at J, with 11 bases in the middle. DNA for the CDR3: TGTGCCAGCAGTTACGTCCCCCAGGACTACAATGAGCAGTTCTTC. It encodes CASSYVPQDYNEQFF.

In its sample, this clonotype was seen many times. The chain combines TRBV4-1 with TRBJ2-3, with D possibly TRBD1 on 6 matching bases. Between the trimmed V and J ends, which lost 3 bases and 0 bases, there was a span of 13 bases. The length of the CDR3 is 16 residues. Per the germline V gene, CDR1 is MGHRA and CDR2 is YSYEKL. The CDR3 reads CASSQRTGFSTDTQYF. In nucleotides, the CDR3 is TGCGCCAGCAGCCAGCGTACAGGGTTTAGCACAGATACGCAGTATTTT.

This clonotype has just a few counts. This may be a read error: a much more frequent sequence differs by one nucleotide. DNA of the CDR3: TGTGCCAGCAGTTACTCAGGGGCTCAGCCCCAGCATTTT. Translated: CASSYSGAQPQHF. The V and J genes are TRBV6-5 and TRBJ1-5; maybe TRBD1 (5 bases). Germline V gene data show CDR1 as MNHEY and CDR2 as SVGAGI. Trimming removed 0 bases from V and 6 bases from J, with 6 bases in between. The CDR3 loop spans 13 amino acids.

This clonotype has a handful of counts. The genes are TRBV18 and TRBJ1-3; D is uncertain. Germline CDR1 KGHSH, CDR2 LQKENI. Trimming took off 0 bases at V and 0 bases at J, with 15 bases between the two ends. CDR3 size: 18 residues. The CDR3 loop reads CASSPPSVGWHSGNTIYF. DNA for the CDR3: TGTGCCAGCTCACCACCATCGGTCGGGTGGCACTCTGGAAACACCATATATTTT.

This clonotype was observed a handful of times. CDR3 sequence reads: CATSDPNGGNTEAFF. The CDR3, as DNA: TGTGCCACCAGTGATCCGAATGGAGGGAACACTGAAGCTTTCTTT. This sequence joins TRBV24-1 and TRBJ1-1; D ambiguous. The CDR3 extends over 15 amino acids. Trimming stripped 3 bases from V and 1 base from J, with 11 bases between. Germline CDR1 reads KGHDR; CDR2 reads SFDVKD.

The CDR3 DNA reads as TGTGCCACTACCGGGACAGGGTTAGCTAAGGATGGCTACACCTTC. Translation gives CATTGTGLAKDGYTF. The chain combines TRBV15 with TRBJ1-2, with 9 bases fitting TRBD1. The junction had 14 bases not matched to a gene; V was cut back by 9 bases and J by 6 bases. The CDR3 is 15 amino acids. CDR1 LNHNV and CDR2 YYDKDF come from the germline V gene (reference sequence).

This clonotype came up a few times. V and J are TRBV4-2 and TRBJ1-2; possible D gene TRBD1, 6 bases. V dropped 0 bases and J dropped 7 bases, with 12 bases sitting between them. CDR3 length: 14 amino acids. Germline CDR1 and CDR2: LGHNA and YNFKEQ. CDR3 nucleotide sequence: TGTGCCAGCAGCCAAGACCGGGGGCGGTTTGGCTACACCTTC. Its translation is CASSQDRGRFGYTF.

The V and J genes are TRBV25-1 and TRBJ1-1, with D unresolved. Germline values: CDR1 MGHDK, CDR2 SYGVNS. The length of the CDR3 is 13 residues. The V end lost 1 base, the J end lost 0 bases, and 3 bases lay between the germline ends. The CDR3 DNA follows: TGTGCCAGCAGTGAATTGTTGAACACTGAAGCTTTCTTT. It encodes CASSELLNTEAFF.

The rearrangement links TRBV29-1 to TRBJ1-2, with D uncertain. CDR1 and CDR2 from the germline V gene are SQVTM and ANQGSEA. The CDR3 extends over 13 amino acids. Trimming pared 1 base from V and 8 bases from J, leaving 14 bases between. CDR3 amino acids: CSVEVKGAGGYTF. CDR3 nucleotide sequence: TGCAGCGTTGAAGTCAAGGGCGCGGGAGGCTACACCTTC.

The chain uses TRBV3-1 and TRBJ2-3, with 7 bases matching TRBD1. V shed 4 bases and J 6 bases; nucleotides not matched to a gene: 10. The CDR3 is 15 amino acids. Germline V gene sequence: CDR1 LGHDT, CDR2 YNNKEL (reference sequence). In nucleotides, the CDR3 is TGTGCCAGCAGCCGCCAGGGGGTTCAACGTGATACGCAGTATTTT. This sequence encodes CASSRQGVQRDTQYF.

This chain uses TRBV7-7 with TRBJ2-3; no clear D. The germline CDR1 and CDR2 sequences are SSHAT and FNYEAQ (reference sequence). The CDR3 covers 16 residues. The ends were cut back, 1 base at V and 1 base at J, with 12 bases in the middle. In DNA form, the CDR3 reads TGTGCCAGCAGCTTAGGGTCTTCGACGGGCACAGATACGCAGTATTTT. It translates to CASSLGSSTGTDTQYF.

This clonotype was counted only a few times. The rearrangement joins TRBV4-1 to TRBJ1-5, with a weak D call TRBD1 (5 bases). Germline values: CDR1 MGHRA, CDR2 YSYEKL. The CDR3 is 17 amino acids. Trimming pared 2 bases from V and 4 bases from J, leaving 18 bases between. The CDR3 region has the DNA TGCGCCAGCAGCCAACCTACGAGGGACGCAAAAAATCAGCCCCAGCATTTT. This codes for CASSQPTRDAKNQPQHF.

The gene calls are TRBV20-1 and TRBJ1-6; TRBD1 might be the D (6 bases). Germline V CDR1 and CDR2: DFQATT, SNEGSKA (reference sequence). V dropped 0 bases and J dropped 6 bases, with 15 bases sitting between them. The length of the CDR3 is 16 residues. The CDR3 DNA reads as TGCAGTGCTAGAGATCGGCAACAGGGATTTAATTCACCCCTCCACTTT. It yields the protein CSARDRQQGFNSPLHF.

This clonotype was seen a handful of times. The chain is built from TRBV7-3 and TRBJ2-3, with D unresolved. Trimming stripped 5 bases from V and 0 bases from J, with 12 bases between. The CDR3 has 15 amino acids. The germline gives CDR1 SGHTA, CDR2 FQGTGA. Here the CDR3 reads CASSPSAASTDTQYF. In DNA form, the CDR3 reads TGTGCCAGCAGCCCATCGGCGGCTAGCACAGATACGCAGTATTTT. Looking up the rest from reference TRBV7-3 and TRBJ2-3 gives the full variable domain: GAGVSQTPSNKVTEKGKYVELRCDPISGHTALYWYRQSLGQGPEFLIYFQGTGAADDSGLPNDRFFAVRPEGSVSTLKIQRTERGDSAVYLCASSPSAASTDTQYFGPGTRLTVL.

This clonotype was seen a few times. The rearrangement links TRBV4-3 to TRBJ1-1; no reliable D call. The V and J ends lost 1 base and 4 bases respectively, with 7 bases between them. Germline lookup yields CDR1 LGHNA and CDR2 YSLEER. CDR3 length equals 13 residues. CDR3 nucleotide sequence: TGCGCCAGCAGCCAAGGGTTCGCCACTGAAGCTTTCTTT. Protein: CASSQGFATEAFF.

This clonotype was counted many times. The rearrangement joins TRBV29-1 to TRBJ2-2, with 7 positions matching TRBD1. CDR1 SQVTM and CDR2 ANQGSEA come from the germline V gene. The CDR3 contains 14 residues. V shed 4 bases and J 0 bases; nucleotides not matched to a gene: 2. Written as DNA, the CDR3 is TGCAGCGTTGGGCAGGGGGCGAACACCGGGGAGCTGTTTTTT. This codes for CSVGQGANTGELFF.